What follows is one T cell receptor beta chain and its context. The method was immunoSEQ multiplex PCR; TCRdb's version includes in-frame clones alone and lacks a portion of them. The sample yields approximately 80,000 clones, 77% seen once. The CDR3 has 14 amino acids. Trimming shortened V by 2 bases and J by 9 bases, and 15 bases separated the two germline ends. The germline gives CDR1 SGHNT, CDR2 YYREEE (reference sequence). This sample is drawn from a study of blood T cell repertoires in COVID-19. As for the study in general: The United States, Italy and Spain provided the acute and convalescent COVID-19 samples. The analysed material was cDNA or gDNA that came from T cells, B-cell-depleted T cells, or PBMCs.

This chain connects TRBV5-4 to TRBJ2-1; weak D call: TRBD2 (5 bases). Sequences were obtained from peripheral blood. This clonotype was obtained from a human donor in a cohort sampled during active COVID-19. This CDR3 reads CASSFHTGLGEQFF. CDR3 DNA sequence: TGTGCCAGCAGCTTCCACACGGGATTGGGTGAGCAGTTCTTC.